This paragraph reports one T cell receptor beta chain. The specificity of this receptor is unknown. Base quality data are lacking; no much larger clone is found one base away. In the paper's terms, the treatment or condition label means: allogeneic hematopoietic cell transplantation with graft depleted of TCRalphabeta T cells and CD19 B cells. Transplant recipients were children who received TCRalphabeta/CD19-depleted allogeneic hematopoietic cell grafts. The data were taken from a study of T-cell reconstitution after alpha-beta-depleted transplantation in children (dated by TCRdb to about 2016). Turning to the overall study: Using TCR repertoire profiling, the study quantitatively followed how T-cell immune reconstitution unfolded in children after TCRalphabeta/CD19-depleted allogeneic hematopoietic cell transplantation.

What the research found in general, with its limitations: Over subsequent months, a decline in hyperexpanded clone frequencies was noted, and after one year, T-cell counts and TCRbeta diversity were mostly ascribed to newly produced T cells. About two months after transplant, the apparently early recovery of alphabetaT-cell counts reportedly depended on just several hundred clones that had expanded rapidly and came from non-depleted graft cells. In some patients, the high TCRbeta diversity seen at day 60 was put down to recipient T cells and intrathymic progenitors that had survived conditioning.

Library prep was done by PCR. TCRdb shows the sequencer as Illumina HiSeq 2500. TCR library preparation used molecular barcoding, with unique molecular identifiers applied to normalize quantification of the TCRbeta repertoire. In-frame beta chains were kept once TCRdb had trimmed the public reads at Q25 with fastp and called clones with MiXCR. Duplicate CDR3 protein sequences are folded into a single record with the most common DNA and genes. This sample holds 250,000 to 300,000 distinct CDR3 sequences; 6.5% to 9% were observed only once. Of the sample, approximately 9% is held by the ten largest clones. The CDR3 measures 14 amino acids from cysteine to phenylalanine. Only CDR3 DNA is held: 42 bases, read in frame from base 1. The germline V gene (reference sequence) provides CDR1 PRHDT and CDR2 FYEKMQ. Trimming removed 9 bases from V and 0 bases from J, leaving 12 bases between the germline ends.

The chain is encoded by TRBV13 joined to TRBJ1-3; the D gene is unclear. The starting material was peripheral blood, obtained 360 days after TCRalphabeta/CD19-depleted stem cell transplant. This sequence originates from a female patient aged 2-9 years who had a stem cell transplant for Fanconi anemia, so the T cells may come from the graft donor. The encoded CDR3 is CASLDTNSGNTIYF. The nucleotide sequence reads as follows: TGTGCCAGTCTCGACACGAACTCTGGAAACACCATATATTTT.